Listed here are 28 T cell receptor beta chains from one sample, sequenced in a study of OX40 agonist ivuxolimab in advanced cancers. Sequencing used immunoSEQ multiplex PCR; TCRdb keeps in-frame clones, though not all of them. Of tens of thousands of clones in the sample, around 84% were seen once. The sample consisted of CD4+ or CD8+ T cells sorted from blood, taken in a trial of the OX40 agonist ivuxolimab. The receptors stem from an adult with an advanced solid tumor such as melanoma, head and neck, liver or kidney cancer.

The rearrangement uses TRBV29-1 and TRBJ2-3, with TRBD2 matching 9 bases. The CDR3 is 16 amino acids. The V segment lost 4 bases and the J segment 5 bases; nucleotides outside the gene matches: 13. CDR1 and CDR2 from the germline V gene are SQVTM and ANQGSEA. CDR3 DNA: TGCAGCGTTGTAAATGGGAGTCTAGCGGGAAGAGATACGCAGTATTTT. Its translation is CSVVNGSLAGRDTQYF.

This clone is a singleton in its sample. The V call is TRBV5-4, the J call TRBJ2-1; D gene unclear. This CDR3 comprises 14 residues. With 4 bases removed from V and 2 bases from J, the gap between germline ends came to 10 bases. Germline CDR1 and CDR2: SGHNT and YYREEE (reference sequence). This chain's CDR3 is CASSPPLPYNEQFF. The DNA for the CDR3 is TGTGCCAGCAGCCCCCCACTCCCCTACAATGAGCAGTTCTTC.

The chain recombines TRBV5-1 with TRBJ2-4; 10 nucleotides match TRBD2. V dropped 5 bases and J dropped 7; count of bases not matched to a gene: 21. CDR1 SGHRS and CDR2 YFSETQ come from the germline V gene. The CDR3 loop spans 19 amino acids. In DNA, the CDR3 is TGCGCCAGCAGTTCCGATGACTTAGCGGGGGGCCCAGCCGCTAACATTCAGTACTTC. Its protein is CASSSDDLAGGPAANIQYF. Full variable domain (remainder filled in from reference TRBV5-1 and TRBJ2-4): KAGVTQTPRYLIKTRGQQVTLSCSPISGHRSVSWYQQTPGQGLQFLFEYFSETQRNKGNFPGRFSGRQFSNSRSEMNVSTLELGDSALYLCASSSDDLAGGPAANIQYFGAGTRLSVL.

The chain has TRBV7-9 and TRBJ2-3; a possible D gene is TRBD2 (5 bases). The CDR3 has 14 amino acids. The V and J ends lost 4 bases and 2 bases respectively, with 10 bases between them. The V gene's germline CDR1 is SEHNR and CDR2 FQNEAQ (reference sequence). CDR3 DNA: TGTGCCAGCAGCTCAAAAGGACTCACAGATACGCAGTATTTT. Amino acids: CASSSKGLTDTQYF.

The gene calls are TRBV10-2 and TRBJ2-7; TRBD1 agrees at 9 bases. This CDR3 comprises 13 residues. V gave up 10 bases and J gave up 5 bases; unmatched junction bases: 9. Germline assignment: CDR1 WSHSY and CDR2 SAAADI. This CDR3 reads CATVDRGGNEQYF. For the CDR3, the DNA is TGCGCCACCGTGGACAGGGGCGGCAACGAGCAGTACTTC.

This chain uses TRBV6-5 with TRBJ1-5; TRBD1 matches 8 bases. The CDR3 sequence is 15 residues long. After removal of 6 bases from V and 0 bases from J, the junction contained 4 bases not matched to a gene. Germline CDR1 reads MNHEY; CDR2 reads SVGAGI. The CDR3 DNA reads TGTGCCAGCAGGTCCGACAGGGGTAGCAATCAGCCCCAGCATTTT. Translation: CASRSDRGSNQPQHF.

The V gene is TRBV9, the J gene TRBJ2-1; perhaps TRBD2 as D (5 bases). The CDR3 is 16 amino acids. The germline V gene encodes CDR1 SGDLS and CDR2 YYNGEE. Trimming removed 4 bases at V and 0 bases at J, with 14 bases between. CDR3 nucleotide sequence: TGTGCCAGCAGCCCGGATGAACGGGGCTCCTACAATGAGCAGTTCTTC. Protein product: CASSPDERGSYNEQFF.

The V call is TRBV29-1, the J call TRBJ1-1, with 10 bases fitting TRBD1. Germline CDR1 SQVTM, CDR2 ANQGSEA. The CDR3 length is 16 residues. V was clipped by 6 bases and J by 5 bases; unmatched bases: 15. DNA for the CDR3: TGCAGCGTCCGGATGGGGACCGGGACAGGGGAAACTGAAGCTTTCTTT. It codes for CSVRMGTGTGETEAFF. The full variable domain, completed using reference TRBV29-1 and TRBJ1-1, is SAVISQKPSRDICQRGTSLTIQCQVDSQVTMMFWYRQQPGQSLTLIATANQGSEATYESGFVIDKFPISRPNLTFSTLTVSNMSPEDSSIYLCSVRMGTGTGETEAFFGQGTRLTVV.

The CDR3 DNA sequence: TGTGCCAGCAGAGGGTACGAGCAGTACTTC. It is translated as CASRGYEQYF. The rearrangement uses TRBV6-1 and TRBJ2-7; D call uncertain. The CDR3 is 10 amino acids. The V gene lost 6 bases and the J gene lost 4 bases, with 4 bases spanning the gap. Germline loops: CDR1 MNHNS, CDR2 SASEGT.

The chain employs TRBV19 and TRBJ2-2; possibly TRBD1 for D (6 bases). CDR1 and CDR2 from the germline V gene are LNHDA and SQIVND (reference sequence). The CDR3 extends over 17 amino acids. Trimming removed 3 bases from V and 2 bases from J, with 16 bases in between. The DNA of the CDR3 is TGTGCCAGTAGTATCCTTGGGACAAGCCCAAACACCGGGGAGCTGTTTTTT. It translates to CASSILGTSPNTGELFF.

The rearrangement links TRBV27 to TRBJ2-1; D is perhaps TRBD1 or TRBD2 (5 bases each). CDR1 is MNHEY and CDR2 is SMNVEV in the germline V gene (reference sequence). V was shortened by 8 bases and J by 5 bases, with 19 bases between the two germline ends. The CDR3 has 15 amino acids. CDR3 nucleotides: TGTGCCAGCTGCCTTTGGGGGACCTCGAACAATGAGCAGTTCTTC. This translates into CASCLWGTSNNEQFF.

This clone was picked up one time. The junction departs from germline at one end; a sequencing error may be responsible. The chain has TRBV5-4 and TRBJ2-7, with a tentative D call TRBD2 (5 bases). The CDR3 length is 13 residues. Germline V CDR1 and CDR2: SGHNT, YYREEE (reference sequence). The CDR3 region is CASSPEGVGEQYF. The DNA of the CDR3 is TGCGCCAGCAGCCCCGAGGGAGTCGGCGAGCAGTACTTC. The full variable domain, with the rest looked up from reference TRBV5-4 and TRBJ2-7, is ETGVTQSPTHLIKTRGQQVTLRCSSQSGHNTVSWYQQALGQGPQFIFQYYREEENGRGNFPPRFSGLQFPNYSSELNVNALELDDSALYLCASSPEGVGEQYFGPGTRLTVT.

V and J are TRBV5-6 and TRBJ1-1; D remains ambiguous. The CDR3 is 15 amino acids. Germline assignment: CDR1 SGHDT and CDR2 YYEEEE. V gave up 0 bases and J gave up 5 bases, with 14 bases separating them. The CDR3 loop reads CASSLEGRIMTEAFF. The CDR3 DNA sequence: TGTGCCAGCAGCTTGGAAGGCAGAATCATGACTGAAGCTTTCTTT. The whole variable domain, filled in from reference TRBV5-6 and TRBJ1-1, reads DAGVTQSPTHLIKTRGQQVTLRCSPKSGHDTVSWYQQALGQGPQFIFQYYEEEERQRGNFPDRFSGHQFPNYSSELNVNALLLGDSALYLCASSLEGRIMTEAFFGQGTRLTVV.

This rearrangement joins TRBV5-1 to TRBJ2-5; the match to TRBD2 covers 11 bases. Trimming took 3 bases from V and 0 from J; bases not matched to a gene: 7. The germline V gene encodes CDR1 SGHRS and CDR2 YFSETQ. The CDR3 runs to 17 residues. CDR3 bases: TGCGCCAGCAGCTCGGCCTTAGCGGGAGGGGACCAAGAGACCCAGTACTTC. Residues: CASSSALAGGDQETQYF.

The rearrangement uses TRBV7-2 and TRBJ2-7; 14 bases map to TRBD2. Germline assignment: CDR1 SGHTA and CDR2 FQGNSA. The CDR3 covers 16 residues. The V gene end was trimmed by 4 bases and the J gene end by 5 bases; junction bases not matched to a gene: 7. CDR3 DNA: TGTGCCAGCAGCTCGGGGACTAGCGGGGGCCCCCACGAGCAGTACTTC. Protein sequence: CASSSGTSGGPHEQYF.

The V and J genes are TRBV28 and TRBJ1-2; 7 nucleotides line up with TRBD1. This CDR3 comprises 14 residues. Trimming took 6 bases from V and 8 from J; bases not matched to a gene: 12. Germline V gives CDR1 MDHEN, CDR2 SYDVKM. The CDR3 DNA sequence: TGTGCCAGCAGACTCGGGACAGTGGAAACCGGCTACACCTTC. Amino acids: CASRLGTVETGYTF.

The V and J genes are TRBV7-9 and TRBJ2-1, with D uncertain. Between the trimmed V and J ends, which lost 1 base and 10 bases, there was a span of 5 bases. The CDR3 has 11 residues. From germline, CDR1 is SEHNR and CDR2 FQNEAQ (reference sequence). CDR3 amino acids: CASSLGNEQFF. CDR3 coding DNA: TGTGCCAGCAGCTTAGGGAACGAGCAGTTCTTC. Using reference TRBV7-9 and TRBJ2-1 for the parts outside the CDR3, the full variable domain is DTGVSQNPRHKITKRGQNVTFRCDPISEHNRLYWYRQTLGQGPEFLTYFQNEAQLEKSRLLSDRFSAERPKGSFSTLEIQRTEQGDSAMYLCASSLGNEQFFGPGTRLTVL.

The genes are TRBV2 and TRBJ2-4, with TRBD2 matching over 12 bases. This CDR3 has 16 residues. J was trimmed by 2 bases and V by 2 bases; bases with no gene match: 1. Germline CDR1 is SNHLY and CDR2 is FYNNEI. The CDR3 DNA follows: TGTGCCAGCAGTGAACTAGCGGGAGGGTCCAAAAACATTCAGTACTTC. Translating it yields CASSELAGGSKNIQYF.

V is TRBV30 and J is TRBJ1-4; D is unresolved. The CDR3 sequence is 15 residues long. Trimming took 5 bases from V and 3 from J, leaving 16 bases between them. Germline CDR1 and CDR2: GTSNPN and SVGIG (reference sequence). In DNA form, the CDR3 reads TGTGCCTGGGCCTTCATGGGATCCGCTAATGAAAAACTGTTTTTT. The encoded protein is CAWAFMGSANEKLFF.

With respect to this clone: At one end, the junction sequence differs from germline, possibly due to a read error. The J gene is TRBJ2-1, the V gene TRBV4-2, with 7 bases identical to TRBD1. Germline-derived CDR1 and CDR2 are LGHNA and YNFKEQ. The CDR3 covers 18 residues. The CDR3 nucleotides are TGTGCCAGCAGCCCCAGGTTCGACGACAGGGCCGGGTCTAATGAACAGTTCTTC. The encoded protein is CASSPRFDDRAGSNEQFF.

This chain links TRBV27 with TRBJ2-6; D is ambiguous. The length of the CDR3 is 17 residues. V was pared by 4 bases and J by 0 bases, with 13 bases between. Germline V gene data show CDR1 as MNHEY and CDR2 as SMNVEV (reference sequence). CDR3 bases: TGTGCCAGCAGTTCAGGAGTCCCCCTCTCTGGGGCCAACGTCCTGACTTTC. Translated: CASSSGVPLSGANVLTF.

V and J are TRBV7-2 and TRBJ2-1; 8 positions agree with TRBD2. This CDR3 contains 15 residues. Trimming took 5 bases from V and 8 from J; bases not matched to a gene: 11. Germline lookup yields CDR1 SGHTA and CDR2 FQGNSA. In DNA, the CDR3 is TGTGCCAGCAGCATACCGGGAGGGCCCATCGATGAGCAGTTCTTC. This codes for CASSIPGGPIDEQFF.

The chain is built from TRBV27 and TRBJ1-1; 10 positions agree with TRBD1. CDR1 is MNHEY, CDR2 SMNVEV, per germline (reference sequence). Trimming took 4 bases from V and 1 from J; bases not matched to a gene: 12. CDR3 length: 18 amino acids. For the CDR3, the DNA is TGTGCCAGCAGTTCTATTACCCGGGACAGGGGAGGGAACACTGAAGCTTTCTTT. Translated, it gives CASSSITRDRGGNTEAFF.

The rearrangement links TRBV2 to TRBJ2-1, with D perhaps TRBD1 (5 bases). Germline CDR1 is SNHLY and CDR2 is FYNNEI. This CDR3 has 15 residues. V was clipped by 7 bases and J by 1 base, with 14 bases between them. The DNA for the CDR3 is TGTGCCAGCACCGAAGGCAGGGATTCCTACAATGAGCAGTTCTTC. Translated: CASTEGRDSYNEQFF.

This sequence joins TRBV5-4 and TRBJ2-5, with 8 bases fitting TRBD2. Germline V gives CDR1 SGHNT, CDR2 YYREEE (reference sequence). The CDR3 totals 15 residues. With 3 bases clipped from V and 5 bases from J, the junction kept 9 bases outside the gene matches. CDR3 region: CASSSTSGGGETQYF. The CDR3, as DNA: TGTGCCAGCAGCTCTACTAGCGGTGGGGGGGAGACCCAGTACTTC. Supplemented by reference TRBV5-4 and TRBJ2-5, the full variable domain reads ETGVTQSPTHLIKTRGQQVTLRCSSQSGHNTVSWYQQALGQGPQFIFQYYREEENGRGNFPPRFSGLQFPNYSSELNVNALELDDSALYLCASSSTSGGGETQYFGPGTRLLVL.

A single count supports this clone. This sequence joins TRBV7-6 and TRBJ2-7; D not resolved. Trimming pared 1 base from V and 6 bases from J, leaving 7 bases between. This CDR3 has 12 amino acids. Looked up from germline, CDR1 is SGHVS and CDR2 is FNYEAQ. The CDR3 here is CASSLEESEQYF. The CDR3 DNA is TGTGCCAGCAGCTTAGAAGAGTCCGAGCAGTACTTC.

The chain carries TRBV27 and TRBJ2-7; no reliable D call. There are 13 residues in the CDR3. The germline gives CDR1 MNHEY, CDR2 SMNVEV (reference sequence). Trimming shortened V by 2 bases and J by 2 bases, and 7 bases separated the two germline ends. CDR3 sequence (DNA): TGTGCCAGCAGTTTAAAGTTCCCCTACGAGCAGTACTTC. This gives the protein CASSLKFPYEQYF.

The CDR3 loop reads CASSQDSGGESSPLHF. As DNA, the CDR3 is TGTGCCAGCAGCCAAGATTCCGGGGGAGAGTCTTCACCCCTCCACTTT. This chain links TRBV5-4 with TRBJ1-6; D perhaps matches TRBD1 (5 bases). The germline V and J ends were trimmed by 4 bases and 9 bases, with 20 bases remaining between them. This CDR3 spans 16 amino acids. From germline, CDR1 is SGHNT and CDR2 YYREEE (reference sequence). Drawing the rest from reference TRBV5-4 and TRBJ1-6, the complete variable domain is ETGVTQSPTHLIKTRGQQVTLRCSSQSGHNTVSWYQQALGQGPQFIFQYYREEENGRGNFPPRFSGLQFPNYSSELNVNALELDDSALYLCASSQDSGGESSPLHFGNGTRLTVT.